The 21 T cell receptor beta chains below were found in one sample sequenced in a study of T cells in Graves' hyperthyroidism and ophthalmopathy. TCR beta CDR3 regions were amplified from RNA. First-round RT-PCR with HTBI primers amplified the TCR CDR3 region. TCRdb used MiXCR to reprocess the multiplex PCR reads, holding one entry per CDR3 protein. The sample lists under 350,000 distinct CDR3 sequences; around a sixth were seen once. Material: blood. Receptors were obtained from a woman aged 50 to 60 with Graves' hyperthyroidism.

Comment on this clonotype: Here the CDR3 omits its conserved ending phenylalanine or tryptophan, so a read error is the likely source. The chain links TRBV19 to TRBJ2-4, with D possibly being TRBD1 or TRBD2 (5 bases each). Germline CDR1 is LNHDA and CDR2 is SQIVND (reference sequence). V was shortened by 3 bases and J by 0 bases, with 9 bases between the two germline ends. The CDR3 totals 15 residues. The CDR3 reads CASSMRGSAKNIQYL. The CDR3 DNA sequence: TGTGCCAGTAGTATGAGGGGTTCAGCCAAAAACATTCAGTACCTC.

The rearrangement joins TRBV11-3 to TRBJ2-7, with D possibly TRBD2 on 5 matching bases. This CDR3 has 13 amino acids. Trimming left V 2 bases short and J 6 bases short, with 11 bases between. In germline, CDR1 is SGHNT, CDR2 YENEEA. The CDR3 DNA reads TGTGCCAGCAGCTTAATGCTAGCCGGCGAGCAGTACTTC. This encodes CASSLMLAGEQYF.

CDR3 loop: CASSLGDRASSYEQYF. DNA of the CDR3: TGTGCCAGCAGCTTAGGGGACAGGGCTAGCTCCTACGAGCAGTACTTC. The V gene is TRBV13, the J gene TRBJ2-7, with 8 bases matching TRBD1. This CDR3 is built from 16 residues. Germline V gene lookup returns CDR1 PRHDT and CDR2 FYEKMQ (reference sequence). The ends lost 0 bases at V and 0 bases at J; junction bases unmatched: 4.

This clonotype was found once. A much larger clone differs by one base, so this may be a read error. This rearrangement joins TRBV7-7 to TRBJ2-5; a possible D gene is TRBD2 (6 bases). CDR3 length: 14 amino acids. Germline V gene data show CDR1 as SSHAT and CDR2 as FNYEAQ (reference sequence). In DNA, the CDR3 is TGTACTAGCAGCCCTCTAGGGGTTTGGGAGACCCAGTACTTC. This codes for CTSSPLGVWETQYF.

The chain employs TRBV18 and TRBJ1-2; tentatively, D is TRBD1 (5 bases). Germline V lookup: CDR1 KGHSH, CDR2 LQKENI. Trimming took off 3 bases at V and 0 bases at J, with 11 bases between the two ends. This CDR3 spans 15 amino acids. The DNA of the CDR3 is TGTGCCAGCTCACCCGACCAGGGCCCTAACTATGGCTACACCTTC. It specifies CASSPDQGPNYGYTF.

The chain has TRBV6-1 and TRBJ2-1; no firm D call. The V gene's germline CDR1 is MNHNS and CDR2 SASEGT. V was cut by 8 bases and J by 2 bases, with 13 bases left in between. CDR3 length equals 14 residues. CDR3 nucleotides: TGTGCCAGCCAGACTCGGCTGCCCTACAATGAGCAGTTCTTC. This translates into CASQTRLPYNEQFF.

The chain has TRBV27 and TRBJ2-5; tentative D call: TRBD2 (6 bases). This CDR3 has 15 residues. Looked up from germline, CDR1 is MNHEY and CDR2 is SMNVEV (reference sequence). V gave up 0 bases and J gave up 1 base, with 9 bases separating them. The CDR3 DNA follows: TGTGCCAGCAGTTTATCGACCGGGAGCCAAGAGACCCAGTACTTC. As protein: CASSLSTGSQETQYF.

The table lists this clonotype with a few counts. The chain links TRBV2 to TRBJ2-2; 11 bases line up with TRBD2. Germline V gene lookup returns CDR1 SNHLY and CDR2 FYNNEI. Unmatched junction bases numbered 6, after V lost 6 bases and J lost 0 bases. CDR3 length: 17 residues. The CDR3 here is CASSRSGGAANTGELFF. CDR3 DNA sequence: TGTGCCAGCAGCCGTAGCGGGGGGGCCGCGAACACCGGGGAGCTGTTTTTT.

CDR3 protein: CASSTRTTGAFF. The DNA for the CDR3 is TGTGCCAGTAGTACCAGGACCACGGGGGCTTTCTTT. The rearrangement uses TRBV19 and TRBJ1-1; D uncertain. Germline V gives CDR1 LNHDA, CDR2 SQIVND (reference sequence). CDR3 length: 12 amino acids. Deletions cut 4 bases from V and 11 bases from J, with 14 bases between. Variable domain in full (rest from reference TRBV19 and TRBJ1-1): DGGITQSPKYLFRKEGQNVTLSCEQNLNHDAMYWYRQDPGQGLRLIYYSQIVNDFQKGDIAEGYSVSREKKESFPLTVTSAQKNPTAFYLCASSTRTTGAFFGQGTRLTVV.

This clonotype was recorded a few times. V and J are TRBV5-1 and TRBJ2-7; perhaps TRBD1 as D (5 bases). The CDR3 has 15 residues. V lost 3 bases, J lost 3 bases, and 16 bases lay in between. Germline V gene data show CDR1 as SGHRS and CDR2 as YFSETQ. This CDR3 is CASSSGGEGDYEQYF. CDR3 nucleotide sequence: TGCGCCAGCAGCTCAGGTGGGGAAGGGGACTACGAGCAGTACTTC.

The table lists this clonotype with many counts. The chain links TRBV6-1 to TRBJ1-1, with TRBD1 matching over 9 bases. With 6 bases clipped from V and 0 bases from J, the junction kept 8 bases outside the gene matches. From germline, CDR1 is MNHNS and CDR2 SASEGT. This CDR3 contains 16 residues. The CDR3 protein is CASSRTGAGMNTEAFF. The CDR3 DNA reads TGTGCCAGCAGCCGGACAGGGGCGGGAATGAACACTGAAGCTTTCTTT.

The sample holds a few counts of this clonotype. V and J are TRBV20-1 and TRBJ1-4; D remains unclear. Germline values: CDR1 DFQATT, CDR2 SNEGSKA (reference sequence). Trimming left V 6 bases short and J 8 bases short, with 13 bases between. This CDR3 spans 12 amino acids. The CDR3: CSAPGVDEKLFF. The CDR3 DNA reads TGCAGTGCCCCCGGGGTCGACGAAAAACTGTTTTTT.

This clonotype was counted only a few times. The chain recombines TRBV12-3 or TRBV12-4 with TRBJ2-2, with 13 nucleotides matching TRBD2. With 6 bases clipped from V and 0 bases from J, the junction kept 22 bases outside the gene matches. The CDR3 consists of 23 residues. The CDR3 here is CASSYRDRGYQTSGRTNTGELFF. CDR3 in DNA: TGTGCCAGCAGCTACCGGGACAGGGGCTATCAGACTAGCGGGAGGACGAACACCGGGGAGCTGTTTTTT.

This clonotype was seen at least ten times. The J gene is TRBJ2-3, the V gene TRBV20-1; 7 bases agree with TRBD1. V trimming: 5 bases; J trimming: 3 bases; junction bases outside the gene matches: 5. The CDR3 has 13 residues. Per germline, CDR1 DFQATT and CDR2 SNEGSKA (reference sequence). The CDR3 nucleotides are TGCAGTGCTCCGGGACAGAGTACAGATACGCAGTATTTT. Translated, it gives CSAPGQSTDTQYF.

This clonotype appeared a single time. V is TRBV9 and J is TRBJ1-6, with D tentatively TRBD1 (5 bases). V lost 3 bases and J 7 bases, leaving 11 bases between the germline ends. This CDR3 has 14 residues. Germline CDR1 reads SGDLS; CDR2 reads YYNGEE. The CDR3: CASSGQGRNSPLHF. DNA of the CDR3: TGTGCCAGCAGCGGCCAGGGTAGAAATTCACCCCTCCACTTT. The full variable domain, in which reference TRBV9 and TRBJ1-6 provide the parts outside the CDR3, is DSGVTQTPKHLITATGQRVTLRCSPRSGDLSVYWYQQSLDQGLQFLIQYYNGEERAKGNILERFSAQQFPDLHSELNLSSLELGDSALYFCASSGQGRNSPLHFGNGTRLTVT.

This chain joins TRBV7-9 and TRBJ2-7; 9 bases fit TRBD2. The germline gives CDR1 SEHNR, CDR2 FQNEAQ (reference sequence). The CDR3 contains 17 residues. V was clipped by 2 bases and J by 2 bases; unmatched bases: 10. The CDR3 sequence is CASSLPTTGTSTYEQYF. In nucleotides, the CDR3 is TGTGCCAGCAGCTTACCAACAACCGGGACTAGCACCTACGAGCAGTACTTC. Combining the CDR3 with reference TRBV7-9 and TRBJ2-7 gives the whole variable domain DTGVSQNPRHKITKRGQNVTFRCDPISEHNRLYWYRQTLGQGPEFLTYFQNEAQLEKSRLLSDRFSAERPKGSFSTLEIQRTEQGDSAMYLCASSLPTTGTSTYEQYFGPGTRLTVT.

This clonotype was seen many times. The chain recombines TRBV5-1 with TRBJ1-3, with TRBD1 as a possible D gene (5 bases). Trimming removed 2 bases from V and 0 bases from J, with 12 bases in between. The CDR3 has 16 amino acids. In germline, CDR1 is SGHRS, CDR2 YFSETQ. Here the CDR3 DNA reads TGCGCCAGCAGCTTCGCGGGGGACCCCTCTGGAAACACCATATATTTT. Translation: CASSFAGDPSGNTIYF.

There are a few counts of this clonotype. The J gene is TRBJ1-2, the V gene TRBV7-2; D is perhaps TRBD1 (5 bases). V was shortened by 5 bases and J by 7 bases, with 11 bases between the two germline ends. Germline assignment: CDR1 SGHTA and CDR2 FQGNSA. The CDR3 has 12 amino acids. The CDR3 is CASSLPGIGYTF. CDR3 bases: TGTGCCAGCAGCCTCCCAGGGATTGGCTACACCTTC.

The V call is TRBV27, the J call TRBJ2-1; D is undetermined. The V and J ends lost 3 bases and 9 bases respectively, with 12 bases between them. Germline V gene lookup returns CDR1 MNHEY and CDR2 SMNVEV (reference sequence). CDR3 size: 13 residues. This CDR3 is CASSFRLDTEQFF. The CDR3 DNA sequence: TGTGCCAGCAGTTTTCGCCTAGATACTGAGCAGTTCTTC.

As for this clonotype: A clone one base away is much larger, so this may be a read error. The chain links TRBV2 to TRBJ2-3, with unresolved D. The CDR3 runs to 13 residues. From germline, CDR1 is SNHLY and CDR2 FYNNEI. V was shortened by 7 bases and J by 6 bases, with 14 bases between the two germline ends. The CDR3 DNA is TGTGCCAGCACGGGTAGGGTTCCCGATACGCAGTATTTT. Its translation: CASTGRVPDTQYF.

V gene TRBV6-1 combines with J gene TRBJ1-5; the D is unclear. Germline CDR1 and CDR2: MNHNS and SASEGT. V gave up 7 bases and J gave up 4 bases, with 11 bases separating them. The CDR3 has 13 residues. The CDR3 DNA follows: TGTGCCAGCACCCGACACGGAAATCAGCCCCAGCATTTT. Translated, it gives CASTRHGNQPQHF.